These 18 T cell receptor beta chains were sequenced from one sample in a study of T cell responses to AZD1222 COVID-19 vaccine. The assay was immunoSEQ multiplex PCR, and TCRdb's table has in-frame clones only and misses some. This sample has 77,000 or so clones, with more than 70% found just once. Sequenced material: peripheral blood, taken on day 0 of AZD1222 vaccination. The receptors here all came from an adult in good health.

This clone was observed a few times. Additional DNA sequences in this sample encode the identical CDR3. This sequence joins TRBV5-1 and TRBJ1-2; possible D gene TRBD1, 5 bases. CDR1 SGHRS and CDR2 YFSETQ come from the germline V gene. The V gene lost 0 bases and the J gene lost 6 bases, with 12 bases spanning the gap. The length of the CDR3 is 14 residues. The CDR3 protein is CASSLALGEDGYTF. Written as DNA, the CDR3 is TGCGCCAGCAGCTTGGCCTTGGGGGAGGATGGCTACACCTTC.

The chain's CDR3 is CASSVFPRGQETQYF. CDR3 DNA sequence: TGTGCCAGCAGCGTGTTTCCCCGGGGCCAAGAGACCCAGTACTTC. The V call is TRBV9, the J call TRBJ2-5; weak D call: TRBD2 (5 bases). CDR1 SGDLS and CDR2 YYNGEE come from the germline V gene. The CDR3 runs 15 residues. V shed 2 bases and J shed 1 base, with 12 bases lying between them.

The CDR3 reads CASRPDAPYEQYF. The CDR3 DNA follows: TGTGCCAGCAGGCCGGACGCCCCCTACGAGCAGTACTTC. The rearrangement joins TRBV28 to TRBJ2-7; D is ambiguous. The CDR3 has 13 residues. V lost 6 bases, J lost 2 bases, and 11 bases lay in between. CDR1 is MDHEN, CDR2 SYDVKM, per germline.

The chain is built from TRBV10-3 and TRBJ2-1; 10 nucleotides match TRBD2. The CDR3 spans 14 residues. V was clipped by 3 bases and J by 12 bases; unmatched bases: 8. Germline V gene sequence: CDR1 ENHRY, CDR2 SYGVKD. CDR3 region: CAISEGLAGAMQFF. DNA of the CDR3: TGTGCCATCAGTGAAGGGCTAGCGGGAGCGATGCAGTTCTTC.

This clone was observed a handful of times. The V call is TRBV10-3, the J call TRBJ2-7; 10 nucleotides match TRBD1. Germline CDR1 ENHRY, CDR2 SYGVKD. Germline trimming cut 8 bases from V and 10 bases from J; bases unmatched to any gene: 17. This CDR3 spans 15 amino acids. The CDR3 DNA sequence: TGTGCCATCGATCGCAAGCTAGGGGACAGGGGAGAACAGTACTTC. Its protein is CAIDRKLGDRGEQYF.

The chain employs TRBV7-3 and TRBJ2-2; no clear D. V shed 2 bases and J shed 0 bases, with 7 bases lying between them. CDR1 and CDR2 (germline): SGHTA, FQGTGA. This CDR3 spans 15 amino acids. CDR3 nucleotide sequence: TGTGCCAGCAGCTTAGGGGAAACGAACACCGGGGAGCTGTTTTTT. Protein: CASSLGETNTGELFF.

The chain uses TRBV28 and TRBJ2-1; a possible D gene is TRBD1 (6 bases). Germline V CDR1 and CDR2: MDHEN, SYDVKM. Trimming pared 5 bases from V and 14 bases from J, leaving 16 bases between. The CDR3 runs 12 residues. DNA for the CDR3: TGTGCCAGCAGTCTTATGCACAGGGTTAAGTTCTTC. Translating gives CASSLMHRVKFF.

J is TRBJ1-2 and V is TRBV19; TRBD1 matches at 12 bases. This CDR3 has 15 amino acids. Unmatched junction bases numbered 5, after V lost 5 bases and J lost 4 bases. Germline CDR1 reads LNHDA; CDR2 reads SQIVND (reference sequence). CDR3 sequence (DNA): TGTGCCAGTAGTCCCGGGACAGGGGGCACCTATGGCTACACCTTC. Amino acids: CASSPGTGGTYGYTF.

A remark on this clone: Other DNA sequences of this sample code for an identical CDR3. The chain combines TRBV7-3 with TRBJ2-5; D is possibly TRBD2 (6 bases). V was cut by 5 bases and J by 5 bases, with 15 bases left in between. Germline V gene data show CDR1 as SGHTA and CDR2 as FQGTGA. There are 14 residues in the CDR3. The CDR3 bases are TGTGCCAGCAGCCCCACGGGGGTGGGGGAGACCCAGTACTTC. Protein sequence: CASSPTGVGETQYF.

The chain is built from TRBV6-5 and TRBJ1-2; TRBD1 agrees at 7 bases. Germline lookup yields CDR1 MNHEY and CDR2 SVGAGI. V trimming: 9 bases; J trimming: 6 bases; junction bases outside the gene matches: 7. The CDR3 spans 12 residues. The CDR3 bases are TGTGCCAGTTTATTCACAGGGGATGGCTACACCTTC. Protein: CASLFTGDGYTF.

This rearrangement joins TRBV11-2 to TRBJ1-5; no clear D gene. The CDR3 is 15 residues long. The germline gives CDR1 SGHAT, CDR2 FQNNGV. V dropped 1 base and J dropped 3 bases, with 10 bases sitting between them. This CDR3 is CASSLGRTPNQPQHF. The CDR3, as DNA: TGTGCCAGCAGCTTAGGGCGTACCCCCAATCAGCCCCAGCATTTT. The entire variable domain, with the rest obtained from reference TRBV11-2 and TRBJ1-5, is as follows: EAGVAQSPRYKIIEKRQSVAFWCNPISGHATLYWYQQILGQGPKLLIQFQNNGVVDDSQLPKDRFSAERLKGVDSTLKIQPAKLEDSAVYLCASSLGRTPNQPQHFGDGTRLSIL.

The rearrangement joins TRBV27 to TRBJ2-7; a weak D match, TRBD1 (5 bases). V was cut by 1 base and J by 5 bases, with 12 bases left in between. There are 14 residues in the CDR3. Germline-derived CDR1 and CDR2 are MNHEY and SMNVEV (reference sequence). The CDR3 is CASSLYQGLDEQYF. The CDR3 DNA follows: TGTGCCAGCAGTTTATATCAGGGTCTCGACGAGCAGTACTTC.

This chain uses TRBV7-3 with TRBJ2-7, with 7 bases aligning to TRBD2. CDR1 SGHTA and CDR2 FQGTGA come from the germline V gene. The V segment lost 0 bases and the J segment 3 bases; nucleotides outside the gene matches: 8. The CDR3 sequence is 16 residues long. CDR3 sequence (DNA): TGTGCCAGCAGCTTAACTTCCCCGGGCGGGGGCTACGAGCAGTACTTC. Translating gives CASSLTSPGGGYEQYF.

The V gene is TRBV7-2, the J gene TRBJ2-7, with 10 nucleotides matching TRBD2. The CDR3 has 15 residues. The germline V gene encodes CDR1 SGHTA and CDR2 FQGNSA. The J segment lost 6 bases and the V segment lost 1 base, leaving 6 bases of the junction unmatched. The CDR3 region has the DNA TGTGCCAGCAGCTTAGAAAGGCTAGCGGGAGTCGAGCAGTACTTC. The encoded protein is CASSLERLAGVEQYF.

V gene TRBV5-4 combines with J gene TRBJ2-7, with a possible D match to TRBD1 (6 bases). Trimming left V 2 bases short and J 0 bases short, with 9 bases between. The germline V gene has CDR1 SGHNT and CDR2 YYREEE (reference sequence). The CDR3 covers 14 residues. CDR3 protein: CASSLDRSSYEQYF. CDR3 coding DNA: TGTGCCAGCAGCTTAGACAGGTCCTCCTACGAGCAGTACTTC.

The chain uses TRBV2 and TRBJ2-7; perhaps D is TRBD1 or TRBD2 (5 bases each). The germline V and J ends were trimmed by 8 bases and 2 bases, with 16 bases remaining between them. The length of the CDR3 is 14 residues. Germline CDR1 SNHLY, CDR2 FYNNEI. CDR3 amino acids: CASSGGSLAYEQYF. The DNA for the CDR3 is TGTGCCAGCTCTGGGGGTAGCTTGGCCTACGAGCAGTACTTC.

The V and J genes are TRBV12-3 or TRBV12-4 and TRBJ2-1; D unclear. The CDR3 is 12 amino acids. The V gene lost 3 bases and the J gene lost 6 bases, with 6 bases spanning the gap. CDR3 sequence: CASSFMLNEQFF. The CDR3, as DNA: TGTGCCAGCAGTTTTATGCTCAATGAGCAGTTCTTC.

V gene TRBV6-1 combines with J gene TRBJ1-4; D may be TRBD1 (6 bases). The germline V and J ends were trimmed by 3 bases and 8 bases, with 16 bases remaining between them. This CDR3 has 15 amino acids. Germline-derived CDR1 and CDR2 are MNHNS and SASEGT. The CDR3: CASSEAGGAWEKLFF. The CDR3 DNA reads TGTGCCAGCAGTGAGGCGGGGGGGGCCTGGGAAAAACTGTTTTTT.